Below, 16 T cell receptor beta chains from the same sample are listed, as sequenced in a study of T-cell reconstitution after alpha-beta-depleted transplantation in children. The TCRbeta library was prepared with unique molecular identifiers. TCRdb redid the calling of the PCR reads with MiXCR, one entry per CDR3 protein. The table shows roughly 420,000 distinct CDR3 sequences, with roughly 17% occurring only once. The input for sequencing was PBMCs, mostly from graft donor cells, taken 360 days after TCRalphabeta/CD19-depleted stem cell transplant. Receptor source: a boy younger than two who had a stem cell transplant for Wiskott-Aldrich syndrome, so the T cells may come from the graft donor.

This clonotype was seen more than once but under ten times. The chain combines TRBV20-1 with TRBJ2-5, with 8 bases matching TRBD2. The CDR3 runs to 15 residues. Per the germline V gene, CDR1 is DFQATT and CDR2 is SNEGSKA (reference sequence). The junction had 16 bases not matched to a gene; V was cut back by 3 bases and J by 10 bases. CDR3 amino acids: CSASALASGFEDQYF. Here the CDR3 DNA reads TGCAGTGCTAGTGCCCTGGCTAGCGGGTTCGAGGACCAGTACTTC.

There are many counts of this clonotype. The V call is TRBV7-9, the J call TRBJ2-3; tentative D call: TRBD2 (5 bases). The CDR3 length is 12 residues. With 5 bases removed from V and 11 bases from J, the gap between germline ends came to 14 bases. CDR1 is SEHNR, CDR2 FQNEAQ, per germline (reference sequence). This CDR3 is CASSQDSARQYF. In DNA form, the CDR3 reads TGTGCCAGCAGCCAAGATAGCGCTAGGCAGTATTTT.

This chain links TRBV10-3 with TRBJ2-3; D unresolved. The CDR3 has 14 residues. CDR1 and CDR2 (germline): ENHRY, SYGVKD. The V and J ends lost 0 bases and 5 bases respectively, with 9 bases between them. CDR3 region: CAISESLPRDTQYF. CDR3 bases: TGTGCCATCAGTGAGTCCCTACCGCGAGATACGCAGTATTTT.

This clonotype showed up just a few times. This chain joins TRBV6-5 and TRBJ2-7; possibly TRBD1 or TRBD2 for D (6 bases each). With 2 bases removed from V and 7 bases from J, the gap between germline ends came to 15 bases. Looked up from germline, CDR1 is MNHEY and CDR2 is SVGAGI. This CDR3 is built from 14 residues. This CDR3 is CASSYGGLPTEQYF. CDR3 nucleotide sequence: TGTGCCAGCAGTTACGGGGGGCTACCTACGGAGCAGTACTTC.

CDR3 amino acids: CASSLTGLPHTDTQYF. CDR3 nucleotide sequence: TGTGCCAGCAGCTTAACAGGGCTCCCCCACACAGATACGCAGTATTTT. The chain links TRBV3-1 to TRBJ2-3, with D maybe TRBD1 (6 bases). CDR3 length equals 16 residues. Germline V CDR1 and CDR2: LGHDT, YNNKEL (reference sequence). Trimming stripped 5 bases from V and 2 bases from J, with 17 bases between.

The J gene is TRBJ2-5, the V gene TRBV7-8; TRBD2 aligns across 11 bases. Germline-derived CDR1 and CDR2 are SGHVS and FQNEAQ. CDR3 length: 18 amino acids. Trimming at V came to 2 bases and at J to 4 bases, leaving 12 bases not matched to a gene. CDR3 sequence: CASSLNRFSGGGLETQYF. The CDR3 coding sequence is TGTGCCAGCAGCTTAAATCGGTTTAGCGGGGGGGGCCTAGAGACCCAGTACTTC.

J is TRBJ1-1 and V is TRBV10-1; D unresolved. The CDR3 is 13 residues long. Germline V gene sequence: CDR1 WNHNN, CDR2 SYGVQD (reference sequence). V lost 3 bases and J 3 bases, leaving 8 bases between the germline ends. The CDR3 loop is CASSERADTEAFF. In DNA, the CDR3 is TGCGCCAGCAGTGAAAGGGCCGACACTGAAGCTTTCTTT.

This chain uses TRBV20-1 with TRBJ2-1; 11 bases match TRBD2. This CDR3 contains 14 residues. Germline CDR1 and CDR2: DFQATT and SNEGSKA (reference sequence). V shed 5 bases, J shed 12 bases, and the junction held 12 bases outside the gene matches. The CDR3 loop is CSAATSGGNLGQFF. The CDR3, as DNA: TGCAGTGCTGCCACTAGCGGGGGTAACCTAGGGCAGTTCTTC.

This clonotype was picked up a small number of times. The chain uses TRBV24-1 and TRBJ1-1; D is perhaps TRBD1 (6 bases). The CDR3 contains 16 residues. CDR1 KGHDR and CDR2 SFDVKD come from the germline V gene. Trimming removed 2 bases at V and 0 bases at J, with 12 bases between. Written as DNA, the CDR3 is TGTGCCACCAGTGATTCCAGGGGCGGTGTGAACACTGAAGCTTTCTTT. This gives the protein CATSDSRGGVNTEAFF.

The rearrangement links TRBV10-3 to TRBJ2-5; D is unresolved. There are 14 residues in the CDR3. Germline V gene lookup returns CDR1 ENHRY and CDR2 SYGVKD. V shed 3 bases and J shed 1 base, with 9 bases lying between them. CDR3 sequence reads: CAISDWRPQETQYF. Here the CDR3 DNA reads TGTGCCATCAGTGATTGGCGGCCCCAAGAGACCCAGTACTTC.

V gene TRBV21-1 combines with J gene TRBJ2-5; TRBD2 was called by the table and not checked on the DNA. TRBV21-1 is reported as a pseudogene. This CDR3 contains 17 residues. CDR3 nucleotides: TGTGCCAGCAGCAAAGCGGTACTAGCGGGAGGTGGAGAGACCCAGTACTTC. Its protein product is CASSKAVLAGGGETQYF.

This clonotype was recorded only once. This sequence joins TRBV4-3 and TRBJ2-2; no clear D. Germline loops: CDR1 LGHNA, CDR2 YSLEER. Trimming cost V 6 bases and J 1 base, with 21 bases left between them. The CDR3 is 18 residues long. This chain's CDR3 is CASSLTHQTVLNTGELFF. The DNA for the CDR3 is TGCGCCAGCAGTCTCACCCATCAGACTGTCCTGAACACCGGGGAGCTGTTTTTT.

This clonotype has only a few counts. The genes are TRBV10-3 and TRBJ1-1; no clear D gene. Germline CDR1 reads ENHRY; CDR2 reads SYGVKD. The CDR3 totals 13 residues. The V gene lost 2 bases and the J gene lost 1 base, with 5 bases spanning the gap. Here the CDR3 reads CAISEDPNTEAFF. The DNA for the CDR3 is TGTGCCATCAGTGAGGATCCGAACACTGAAGCTTTCTTT.

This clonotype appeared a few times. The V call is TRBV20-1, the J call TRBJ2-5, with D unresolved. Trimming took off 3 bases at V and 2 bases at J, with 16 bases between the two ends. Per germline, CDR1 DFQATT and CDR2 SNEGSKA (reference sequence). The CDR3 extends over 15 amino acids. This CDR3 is CSARIWRRGQETQYF. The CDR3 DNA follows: TGCAGTGCTAGGATTTGGCGTCGAGGACAAGAGACCCAGTACTTC.

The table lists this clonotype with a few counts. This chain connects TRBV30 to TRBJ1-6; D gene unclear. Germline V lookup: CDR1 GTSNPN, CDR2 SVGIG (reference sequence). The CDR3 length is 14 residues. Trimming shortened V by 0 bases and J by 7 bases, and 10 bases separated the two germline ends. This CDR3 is CAWSVIPDNSPLHF. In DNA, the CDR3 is TGTGCCTGGAGTGTAATTCCTGACAATTCACCCCTCCACTTT.

The chain's CDR3 is CASSVNGHPRGEQFF. The CDR3 DNA sequence: TGTGCCAGCAGCGTAAATGGTCACCCCCGGGGTGAGCAGTTCTTC. This sequence joins TRBV9 and TRBJ2-1; D perhaps matches TRBD2 (5 bases). V lost 1 base to trimming and J lost 9 bases, with 17 bases between them. CDR3 size: 15 residues. Germline V lookup: CDR1 SGDLS, CDR2 YYNGEE.